Sequencing of this TCR beta chain was carried out in a study of cytomegalovirus exposure and HLA in healthy donors. Study-wide results and limits: Among the sequence variants, a highly shared cluster was likely an artifact of sequencing. A later analysis showed TCR association rates differing by HLA locus, peaking at DRB1 and lowest at HLA-C.

The PCR made use of 60 Vbeta and 13 Jbeta primers. TCRdb's copy holds only in-frame clones and misses some; the assay was immunoSEQ multiplex PCR. The sample has around 140,000 clones, 70% to 90% seen once. Remarks on this clone: What it recognizes is unknown.

The specimen sequenced was PBMCs. This TCR was recovered from a man aged 50 to 60 in good health and CMV-seronegative.

The CDR3 region has the DNA TGTGCCTGGAGTGAAGGACAGGGAAATTCACCCCTCCACTTT. Residues: CAWSEGQGNSPLHF. The V call is TRBV30, the J call TRBJ1-6; 8 bases line up with TRBD1. Trimming cost V 1 base and J 7 bases; bases outside gene matches: 3. The V gene's germline CDR1 is GTSNPN and CDR2 SVGIG (reference sequence). The CDR3 is 14 amino acids.